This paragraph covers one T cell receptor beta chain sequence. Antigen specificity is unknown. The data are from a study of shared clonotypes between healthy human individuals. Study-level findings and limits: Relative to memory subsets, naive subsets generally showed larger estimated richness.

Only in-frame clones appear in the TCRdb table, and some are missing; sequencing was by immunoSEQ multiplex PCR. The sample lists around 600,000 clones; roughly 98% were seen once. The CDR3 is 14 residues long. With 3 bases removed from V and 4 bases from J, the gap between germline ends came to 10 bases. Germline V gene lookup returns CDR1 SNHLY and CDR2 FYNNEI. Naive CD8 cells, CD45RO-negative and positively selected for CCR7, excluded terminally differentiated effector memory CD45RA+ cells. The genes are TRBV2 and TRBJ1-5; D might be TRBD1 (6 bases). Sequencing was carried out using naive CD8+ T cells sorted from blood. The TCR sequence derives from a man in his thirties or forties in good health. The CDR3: CASSDWDTNQPQHF. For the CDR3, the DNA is TGTGCCAGCAGTGATTGGGACACTAATCAGCCCCAGCATTTT.